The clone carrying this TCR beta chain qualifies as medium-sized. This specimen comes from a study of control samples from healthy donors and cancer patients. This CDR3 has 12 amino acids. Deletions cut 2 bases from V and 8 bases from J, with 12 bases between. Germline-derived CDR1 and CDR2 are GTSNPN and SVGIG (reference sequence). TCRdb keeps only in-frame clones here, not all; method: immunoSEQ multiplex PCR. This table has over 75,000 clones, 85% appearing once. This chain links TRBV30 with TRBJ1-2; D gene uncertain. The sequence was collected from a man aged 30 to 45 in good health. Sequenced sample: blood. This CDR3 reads CAWSFRGNGYTF. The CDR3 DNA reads TGTGCCTGGAGTTTTCGAGGGAACGGCTACACCTTC.